A selection of T cell receptor beta chains follows, all from one sample in a study of cytomegalovirus exposure and HLA in healthy donors. Using immunoSEQ multiplex PCR, the repertoire was profiled, and TCRdb retains in-frame clones only, with some absent. The sample has 110,000 to 150,000 clones, approximately 80% seen once. The sequencing input was PBMCs. All receptors come from a woman aged 40 to 50 in good health and CMV-seronegative. Both conserved end residues are part of each CDR3. The order of the fields is CDR3 length, J gene, V gene, clone size, D gene, CDR3 protein, CDR3 DNA. The D gene is left open where the match is weak. Clone size is not always given. Where it is, it says once, few, many or a class for expanded clones.

13 TRBJ2-7 TRBV5-1 . . CASSLVWPDEQYF TGCGCCAGCAGCTTGGTTTGGCCAGACGAGCAGTACTTC
16 TRBJ1-1 TRBV5-6 . . CASSLGGAGATSEAFF TGTGCCAGCAGCTTGGGAGGCGCCGGTGCAACCTCTGAAGCTTTCTTT
12 TRBJ2-5 TRBV28 . TRBD1 CASTGGRETQYF TGTGCCAGTACAGGGGGCCGTGAGACCCAGTACTTC
16 TRBJ2-7 TRBV7-2 . TRBD1 CASSQAPDDRGYEQYF TGTGCCAGCAGCCAGGCCCCAGACGACAGGGGGTACGAGCAGTACTTC
12 TRBJ1-4 TRBV5-1 . . CASSFQGEKLFF TGCGCCAGCAGCTTTCAGGGTGAAAAACTGTTTTTT
17 TRBJ2-3 TRBV7-2 once TRBD1 CASSSRAGQGAMDTQYF TGTGCCAGCAGCTCGAGAGCTGGACAGGGGGCAATGGATACGCAGTATTTT
14 TRBJ2-7 TRBV12-5 once TRBD1 CASGGGTGLFEQYF TGTGCTAGTGGTGGCGGGACAGGGCTGTTCGAGCAGTACTTC
15 TRBJ1-3 TRBV28 . TRBD1 CASSLQGGSGNTIYF TGTGCCAGCAGTTTACAGGGGGGATCTGGAAACACCATATATTTT
14 TRBJ2-3 TRBV18 . . CASSPLASTDTQYF TGTGCCAGCTCACCTTTGGCATCCACAGATACGCAGTATTTT
16 TRBJ2-1 TRBV28 . TRBD2 CASSFQREGLDNEQFF TGTGCCAGCAGTTTCCAGCGGGAGGGCCTCGACAATGAGCAGTTCTTC
19 TRBJ2-3 TRBV7-9 . TRBD2 CATRVRLATTPKRADTQYF TGTGCCACCCGCGTGAGACTAGCAACCACCCCTAAACGGGCAGATACGCAGTATTTT
14 TRBJ2-7 TRBV18 . . CASSPIRGSYEQYF TGTGCCAGCTCACCAATCAGGGGATCCTACGAGCAGTACTTC
13 TRBJ1-1 TRBV19 . . CASSIVQGAEAFF TGTGCCAGTAGTATCGTGCAGGGCGCTGAAGCTTTCTTT
15 TRBJ1-4 TRBV6-5 . . CASSYSTGDNEKLFF TGTGCCAGCAGTTACTCCACAGGAGATAATGAAAAACTGTTTTTT
14 TRBJ1-4 TRBV6-6 . TRBD1 CASSYGQGAQKLFF TGTGCCAGCAGTTACGGCCAGGGGGCCCAGAAACTGTTTTTT
18 TRBJ2-2 TRBV10-2 . . CASSLGTLNLGVTGELFF TGCGCCAGCAGTTTAGGGACTCTGAACCTGGGGGTCACCGGGGAGCTGTTTTTT
12 TRBJ2-7 TRBV7-9 once . CASSRELYEQYF TGTGCCAGCAGCAGGGAGTTATACGAGCAGTACTTC
14 TRBJ1-5 TRBV7-9 . TRBD1 CASSLQGEPQPQHF TGTGCCAGCAGCTTACAGGGGGAACCGCAGCCCCAGCATTTT
11 TRBJ2-7 TRBV28 . . CASSETGQTYF TGTGCCAGCAGTGAGACAGGTCAGACGTACTTC
16 TRBJ1-1 TRBV28 . TRBD1 CASSFTGGRWDTEAFF TGTGCCAGCAGTTTTACAGGGGGCAGATGGGACACTGAAGCTTTCTTT
13 TRBJ2-7 TRBV7-8 . TRBD2 CASSSAGEYEQYF TGTGCCAGCAGCTCAGCGGGAGAATACGAGCAGTACTTC
11 TRBJ2-3 TRBV11-1 . . CASSFSNTQYF TGTGCCAGCAGCTTTTCAAATACGCAGTATTTT
15 TRBJ2-5 TRBV4-2 . TRBD1 CASSQDPGQGKTQYF TGTGCCAGCAGCCAAGACCCGGGACAGGGGAAGACCCAGTACTTC
17 TRBJ1-4 TRBV15 . TRBD1 CATSGAPDRGGWEKLFF TGTGCCACCAGCGGCGCTCCCGACAGGGGTGGGTGGGAAAAACTGTTTTTT
16 TRBJ2-7 TRBV7-2 few TRBD1 CASSLGGTGSTYEQYF TGTGCCAGCAGCTTAGGGGGGACAGGGTCAACCTACGAGCAGTACTTC
14 TRBJ1-1 TRBV29-1 . . CSVEIGAANTEAFF TGCAGCGTTGAAATTGGGGCAGCGAACACTGAAGCTTTCTTT
15 TRBJ1-1 TRBV11-1 . TRBD1 CASSIYRDRNTEAFF TGTGCCAGCAGCATCTACCGGGACAGGAACACTGAAGCTTTCTTT
14 TRBJ2-1 TRBV10-3 . . CAISEITTNNEQFF TGTGCCATCAGTGAGATAACTACAAACAATGAGCAGTTCTTC
16 TRBJ2-3 TRBV6-4 . . CASSDGKGSSTDTQYF TGTGCCAGCAGTGACGGGAAGGGGTCTAGCACAGATACGCAGTATTTT
15 TRBJ1-1 TRBV6-5 . . CASSPHILMNTEAFF TGTGCCAGCAGTCCTCACATCCTCATGAACACTGAAGCTTTCTTT
13 TRBJ2-7 TRBV4-1 . . CASSQVQGYEQYF TGCGCCAGCAGCCAAGTACAGGGTTACGAGCAGTACTTC
15 TRBJ2-3 TRBV2 . TRBD2 CASRLAGAPPDTQYF TGTGCCAGCAGGCTAGCGGGAGCCCCTCCAGATACGCAGTATTTT